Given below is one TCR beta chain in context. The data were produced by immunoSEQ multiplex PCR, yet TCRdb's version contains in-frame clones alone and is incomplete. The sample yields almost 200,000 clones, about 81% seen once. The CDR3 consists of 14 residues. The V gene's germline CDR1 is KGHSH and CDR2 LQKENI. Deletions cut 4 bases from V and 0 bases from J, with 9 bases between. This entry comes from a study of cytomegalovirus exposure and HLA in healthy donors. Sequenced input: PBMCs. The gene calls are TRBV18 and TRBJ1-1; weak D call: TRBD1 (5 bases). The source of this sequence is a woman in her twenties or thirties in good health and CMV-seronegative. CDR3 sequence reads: CASSRSTVNTEAFF. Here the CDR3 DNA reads TGTGCCAGCTCACGCTCGACAGTGAACACTGAAGCTTTCTTT.